The 22 T cell receptor beta chains below come from one sample, sequenced in a study of cytomegalovirus exposure and HLA in healthy donors. The PCR had 60 Vbeta and 13 Jbeta primers. Assay: immunoSEQ multiplex PCR; the TCRdb copy retains only in-frame clones and omits some. Of around 90,000 clones in the sample, around 77% were seen once. Sequencing input: PBMCs. These receptors were taken from a young man in good health and CMV-seronegative.

The J gene is TRBJ1-1, the V gene TRBV10-2, with 7 bases that match TRBD1. The CDR3 sequence is 14 residues long. Germline V gene lookup returns CDR1 WSHSY and CDR2 SAAADI. The V segment lost 2 bases and the J segment 6 bases; nucleotides outside the gene matches: 6. CDR3 sequence: CASSEKRGLSEAFF. Here the CDR3 DNA reads TGCGCCAGCAGTGAGAAAAGGGGGCTTTCTGAAGCTTTCTTT.

CDR3 nucleotide sequence: TGTGCCAGCAGCAAAGGTCTCAGGGGGCTCATGAACACTGAAGCTTTCTTT. Translated, it gives CASSKGLRGLMNTEAFF. The chain uses TRBV21-1 and TRBJ1-1; TRBD1, as called in the table, went unchecked against the DNA. TRBV21-1 is a pseudogene segment. The CDR3 is 17 residues long.

J is TRBJ1-2 and V is TRBV30, with 8 positions matching TRBD1. V shed 3 bases, J shed 4 bases, and the junction held 7 bases outside the gene matches. This CDR3 comprises 14 residues. Germline assignment: CDR1 GTSNPN and CDR2 SVGIG (reference sequence). CDR3 nucleotides: TGTGCCTGGAGCGGACAGGGTTCTACCTATGGCTACACCTTC. This gives the protein CAWSGQGSTYGYTF. Full variable domain (outside the CDR3, taken from reference TRBV30 and TRBJ1-2): SQTIHQWPATLVQPVGSPLSLECTVEGTSNPNLYWYRQAAGRGLQLLFYSVGIGQISSEVPQNLSASRPQDRQFILSSKKLLLSDSGFYLCAWSGQGSTYGYTFGSGTRLTVV.

V usage is TRBV5-1 and J usage is TRBJ1-1; tentative D call: TRBD1 (5 bases). Looked up from germline, CDR1 is SGHRS and CDR2 is YFSETQ. Trimming removed 0 bases at V and 5 bases at J, with 17 bases between. The length of the CDR3 is 16 residues. CDR3 DNA sequence: TGCGCCAGCAGCTTGGAGGCAGGGAAAGGAACGACTGAAGCTTTCTTT. Residues: CASSLEAGKGTTEAFF. The full variable domain, rest sourced from reference TRBV5-1 and TRBJ1-1, is KAGVTQTPRYLIKTRGQQVTLSCSPISGHRSVSWYQQTPGQGLQFLFEYFSETQRNKGNFPGRFSGRQFSNSRSEMNVSTLELGDSALYLCASSLEAGKGTTEAFFGQGTRLTVV.

The rearrangement joins TRBV9 to TRBJ1-3; D unclear. The CDR3 has 14 residues. V was trimmed by 2 bases and J by 0 bases, leaving 6 bases between them. Germline V gives CDR1 SGDLS, CDR2 YYNGEE. The CDR3 here is CASSVGLSGNTIYF. CDR3 bases: TGTGCCAGCAGCGTGGGCCTCTCTGGAAACACCATATATTTT.

J is TRBJ2-2 and V is TRBV10-3; 7 nucleotides match TRBD1. V lost 6 bases, J lost 1 base, and 2 bases stayed unmatched. CDR3 length equals 14 residues. Germline V lookup: CDR1 ENHRY, CDR2 SYGVKD. The CDR3 DNA reads as TGTGCCATCAGGGGGACAGAGAACACCGGGGAGCTGTTTTTT. Its protein product is CAIRGTENTGELFF.

This clone has a handful of counts. The chain links TRBV6-1 to TRBJ1-3, with 9 bases that match TRBD1. The trim removed 1 base at V and 4 bases at J, leaving 2 bases unmatched. CDR1 is MNHNS, CDR2 SASEGT, per germline. CDR3 length: 15 residues. CDR3 sequence (DNA): TGTGCCAGCAGTGAAGGGACAGGGGAAGGAAACACCATATATTTT. Its translation: CASSEGTGEGNTIYF.

This clone was picked up a small number of times. The J gene is TRBJ1-4, the V gene TRBV30; the D gene is possibly TRBD1 (5 bases). Germline CDR1 and CDR2: GTSNPN and SVGIG (reference sequence). Trimming cost V 0 bases and J 6 bases, with 5 bases left between them. The CDR3 covers 12 residues. As DNA, the CDR3 is TGTGCCTGGAGTGTACAGGATGAAAAACTGTTTTTT. It is translated as CAWSVQDEKLFF.

The V and J genes are TRBV7-9 and TRBJ1-3; no clear D gene. The CDR3 has 13 amino acids. Germline V lookup: CDR1 SEHNR, CDR2 FQNEAQ (reference sequence). Trimming stripped 2 bases from V and 8 bases from J, with 10 bases between. The DNA of the CDR3 is TGTGCCAGCAGCTTATATAGGCAGGACACCATATATTTT. This translates into CASSLYRQDTIYF. The complete variable domain, with remaining parts taken from reference TRBV7-9 and TRBJ1-3, reads DTGVSQNPRHKITKRGQNVTFRCDPISEHNRLYWYRQTLGQGPEFLTYFQNEAQLEKSRLLSDRFSAERPKGSFSTLEIQRTEQGDSAMYLCASSLYRQDTIYFGEGSWLTVV.

The chain is built from TRBV28 and TRBJ1-3, with D unclear. Trimming took off 2 bases at V and 6 bases at J, with 5 bases between the two ends. This CDR3 region has 12 residues. CDR1 and CDR2 from the germline V gene are MDHEN and SYDVKM. The CDR3 protein is CASSLTPNTIYF. Written as DNA, the CDR3 is TGTGCCAGCAGTTTAACTCCAAACACCATATATTTT.

The chain has TRBV7-8 and TRBJ2-1; 7 bases are shared with TRBD2. Germline V gene lookup returns CDR1 SGHVS and CDR2 FQNEAQ. This CDR3 is 16 amino acids long. V was pared by 6 bases and J by 1 base, with 9 bases of the junction left unmatched. The DNA for the CDR3 is TGTGCCAGCAGGAGCGGGGCAGCCCTATCCTACAATGAGCAGTTCTTC. As protein: CASRSGAALSYNEQFF.

This chain connects TRBV7-9 to TRBJ1-1; D gene uncertain. The CDR3 totals 12 residues. V was pared by 2 bases and J by 7 bases, with 8 bases between. Germline-derived CDR1 and CDR2 are SEHNR and FQNEAQ (reference sequence). As DNA, the CDR3 is TGTGCCAGCAGCTTATTTCAGGATGAAGCTTTCTTT. Translated: CASSLFQDEAFF.

The chain joins TRBV6-6 to TRBJ1-5; tentatively, D is TRBD1 (5 bases). Trimming cost V 9 bases and J 5 bases, with 17 bases left between them. Germline CDR1 reads MNHNY; CDR2 reads SVGAGI (reference sequence). The CDR3 spans 14 residues. The DNA for the CDR3 is TGTGCCAGTCGGGTGGAGGGGCGCGATCAGCCCCAGCATTTT. Translation: CASRVEGRDQPQHF.

The chain carries TRBV5-1 and TRBJ1-1, with D perhaps matching TRBD1 (6 bases). CDR3 length: 13 residues. Germline V lookup: CDR1 SGHRS, CDR2 YFSETQ. Trimming left V 0 bases short and J 8 bases short, with 11 bases between. The CDR3 DNA reads TGCGCCAGCAGCTTGGAGAGGCAGGGGGAAGCTTTCTTT. Encoded protein: CASSLERQGEAFF.

The chain is built from TRBV5-1 and TRBJ2-5; TRBD2 might be the D (5 bases). CDR1 and CDR2 from the germline V gene are SGHRS and YFSETQ. This CDR3 region has 14 residues. Trimming stripped 1 base from V and 5 bases from J, with 12 bases between. CDR3 coding DNA: TGCGCCAGCAGCTTGTTCGGGGTAGGCGAGACCCAGTACTTC. This sequence encodes CASSLFGVGETQYF. The full variable domain, completed using reference TRBV5-1 and TRBJ2-5, is KAGVTQTPRYLIKTRGQQVTLSCSPISGHRSVSWYQQTPGQGLQFLFEYFSETQRNKGNFPGRFSGRQFSNSRSEMNVSTLELGDSALYLCASSLFGVGETQYFGPGTRLLVL.

This chain uses TRBV5-4 with TRBJ1-1; possibly TRBD1 for D (5 bases). The CDR3 is made up of 13 amino acids. With 1 base removed from V and 11 bases from J, the gap between germline ends came to 15 bases. Looked up from germline, CDR1 is SGHNT and CDR2 is YYREEE (reference sequence). CDR3: CASSLSRGGGAFF. The CDR3 DNA is TGTGCCAGCAGCTTGTCTAGGGGCGGGGGGGCTTTCTTT.

This chain joins TRBV2 and TRBJ1-5; TRBD1 is a possible D gene (5 bases). The CDR3 consists of 16 residues. V gave up 2 bases and J gave up 0 bases, with 11 bases separating them. Germline CDR1 SNHLY, CDR2 FYNNEI. This CDR3 is CASSEQGGGSNQPQHF. CDR3 coding DNA: TGTGCCAGCAGTGAACAGGGCGGGGGTAGCAATCAGCCCCAGCATTTT. Full variable domain (rest looked up from reference TRBV2 and TRBJ1-5): EPEVTQTPSHQVTQMGQEVILRCVPISNHLYFYWYRQILGQKVEFLVSFYNNEISEKSEIFDDQFSVERPDGSNFTLKIRSTKLEDSAMYFCASSEQGGGSNQPQHFGDGTRLSIL.

The V gene is TRBV29-1, the J gene TRBJ1-2; D may be TRBD1 (5 bases). Trimming pared 3 bases from V and 4 bases from J, leaving 6 bases between. CDR1 SQVTM and CDR2 ANQGSEA come from the germline V gene. The CDR3 has 11 residues. CDR3 in amino acids: CSVEGPYGYTF. The DNA for the CDR3 is TGCAGCGTTGAGGGGCCCTATGGCTACACCTTC.

The gene calls are TRBV6-5 and TRBJ2-7; possibly TRBD1 for D (6 bases). The germline V gene has CDR1 MNHEY and CDR2 SVGAGI. The CDR3 extends over 16 amino acids. V gave up 0 bases and J gave up 4 bases, with 16 bases separating them. DNA of the CDR3: TGTGCCAGCAGTTACTCGATAAGTACAGGGTTGTACGAGCAGTACTTC. Translated, it gives CASSYSISTGLYEQYF.

This chain connects TRBV5-6 to TRBJ2-3; TRBD2 agrees at 9 bases. Germline assignment: CDR1 SGHDT and CDR2 YYEEEE. Trimming at V came to 2 bases and at J to 2 bases, leaving 6 bases not matched to a gene. This CDR3 is built from 16 residues. Here the CDR3 reads CASSLKRGAFTDTQYF. The DNA of the CDR3 is TGTGCCAGCAGCTTAAAGCGGGGGGCCTTCACAGATACGCAGTATTTT.

In this sample, this clone turned up a few times. The gene calls are TRBV7-9 and TRBJ1-6; D gene uncertain. CDR1 and CDR2 (germline): SEHNR, FQNEAQ (reference sequence). V was trimmed by 2 bases and J by 7 bases, leaving 12 bases between them. The CDR3 runs to 15 residues. CDR3 bases: TGTGCCAGCAGCTTACAAGGCAGGTTGAATTCACCCCTCCACTTT. Protein product: CASSLQGRLNSPLHF.

The chain links TRBV7-2 to TRBJ2-3; weak D call: TRBD2 (6 bases). CDR3 length equals 15 residues. The germline V gene encodes CDR1 SGHTA and CDR2 FQGNSA. Trimming shortened V by 2 bases and J by 10 bases, and 19 bases separated the two germline ends. CDR3: CASSLKASASPPQYF. The CDR3 bases are TGTGCCAGCAGCTTAAAGGCTAGCGCCTCACCCCCGCAGTATTTT.